This T cell receptor beta chain was captured by sequencing in a study of blood T cell repertoires in COVID-19. Study information: The samples span acute and convalescent COVID-19 from the United States, Italy and Spain. Sample material is recorded as cDNA or gDNA derived from T cells, B-cell-depleted T cells, or PBMCs.

Per the authors' pipeline: Cell counts per sample came from amplifying reference gene primers. Measured with immunoSEQ multiplex PCR; TCRdb has only the in-frame clones, and not every one. That table furnishes V, J and clone size, whereas the DNA furnished D and trimming. This table holds around 100,000 clones, about 91% found once. Source material: peripheral blood. The sequence was obtained from a human donor in a cohort sampled during active COVID-19.

The CDR3 spells CASSSSGGPSTDTQYF. CDR3 DNA: TGTGCCAGCAGCTCTAGCGGGGGCCCGAGCACAGATACGCAGTATTTT. This rearrangement joins TRBV7-8 to TRBJ2-3; 10 nucleotides match TRBD2. Unmatched junction bases numbered 4, after V lost 4 bases and J lost 0 bases. Germline CDR1 reads SGHVS; CDR2 reads FQNEAQ. The CDR3 contains 16 residues.